This T cell receptor beta chain was recovered during a study of response to subunit inactivated influenza vaccine. TCRdb re-called the RT-PCR reads with MiXCR, one entry per CDR3 protein. The repertoire holds 500,000 to 600,000 distinct CDR3 sequences, with 13% as singletons. The sample consisted of PBMCs from blood, taken roughly 6 weeks after vaccination. This receptor was taken from a man aged 50 to 59 who received an inactivated influenza vaccine.

The CDR3 sequence: CASSERRGGHYGYTF. DNA for the CDR3: TGTGCCAGCAGTGAGCGAAGGGGGGGCCACTATGGCTACACCTTC. V and J are TRBV6-4 and TRBJ1-2; weak D call: TRBD1 (6 bases). CDR3 length: 15 amino acids. Per germline, CDR1 MRHNA and CDR2 SNTAGT. The V gene lost 3 bases and the J gene lost 3 bases, with 14 bases spanning the gap.